This record concerns one TCR beta chain sequence. Generated by immunoSEQ multiplex PCR, the TCRdb table keeps only in-frame clones and is missing some. The sample includes some 150,000 clones, 93% of them seen just once. The V gene's germline CDR1 is ENHRY and CDR2 SYGVKD. With V trimmed by 8 bases and J by 0 bases, 3 bases remained unmatched. This CDR3 region has 15 residues. This record belongs to a study of control samples from healthy donors and cancer patients. The sequenced sample was blood. The origin of this receptor is a man aged 50-60 years in good health. The chain is built from TRBV10-3 and TRBJ2-6; 8 bases are shared with TRBD1. The CDR3 region is CAIGTGGSGANVLTF. The CDR3, as DNA: TGTGCCATCGGAACAGGGGGCTCTGGGGCCAACGTCCTGACTTTC.